Each of the 24 T cell receptor beta chains below was sequenced from the same sample in a study of PD-1 blockade in classical Hodgkin lymphoma. Generated by immunoSEQ multiplex PCR, the TCRdb table keeps only in-frame clones and is missing some. This sample has approximately 19,000 clones; about four fifths occur once, and the top ten carry 15% to 20%. Every single patient, without exception, relapsed after autologous stem cell transplantation, and brentuximab vedotin exposure varied. The sample consisted of peripheral blood mononuclear cells (PBMCs), taken before the second cycle of nivolumab. These receptors all stem from a human donor with classical Hodgkin lymphoma.

This chain joins TRBV15 and TRBJ1-1; 10 bases line up with TRBD1. The trim removed 5 bases at V and 2 bases at J, leaving 8 bases unmatched. This CDR3 region has 16 residues. The germline CDR1 and CDR2 sequences are LNHNV and YYDKDF (reference sequence). CDR3 residues: CATSPGQGVANTEAFF. In DNA form, the CDR3 reads TGTGCCACCAGCCCTGGACAGGGGGTAGCAAACACTGAAGCTTTCTTT.

The table lists this clone with a few counts. V and J are TRBV19 and TRBJ1-5; 11 nucleotides align to TRBD1. The CDR3 runs 16 residues. Germline values: CDR1 LNHDA, CDR2 SQIVND (reference sequence). Trimming at V came to 5 bases and at J to 6 bases, leaving 9 bases not matched to a gene. The CDR3 spells CASSPRDRGFGQPQHF. The CDR3 DNA reads as TGTGCCAGTAGTCCTCGGGACAGGGGGTTTGGTCAGCCCCAGCATTTT.

This clone was seen just once. The chain joins TRBV5-5 to TRBJ2-5; maybe TRBD1 (5 bases). This CDR3 comprises 14 residues. Germline lookup yields CDR1 SGHKS and CDR2 YYEKEE (reference sequence). The germline V and J ends were trimmed by 4 bases and 2 bases, with 12 bases remaining between them. The CDR3 nucleotides read TGTGCCAGCAGCGGATTGACAGTGCAAGAGACCCAGTACTTC. This translates into CASSGLTVQETQYF.

CDR3 coding DNA: TGTGCCAGCAGCCCAGGGCTGGTACCTTCTAGCACAGATACGCAGTATTTT. This encodes CASSPGLVPSSTDTQYF. This chain uses TRBV7-9 with TRBJ2-3, with D maybe TRBD1 (5 bases). Germline values: CDR1 SEHNR, CDR2 FQNEAQ (reference sequence). V was cut by 5 bases and J by 0 bases, with 18 bases left in between. This CDR3 spans 17 amino acids. Drawing the rest from reference TRBV7-9 and TRBJ2-3, the complete variable domain is DTGVSQNPRHKITKRGQNVTFRCDPISEHNRLYWYRQTLGQGPEFLTYFQNEAQLEKSRLLSDRFSAERPKGSFSTLEIQRTEQGDSAMYLCASSPGLVPSSTDTQYFGPGTRLTVL.

The rearrangement links TRBV4-3 to TRBJ1-6; no clear D. V lost 0 bases and J 9 bases, leaving 15 bases between the germline ends. The CDR3 is made up of 16 amino acids. The germline V gene has CDR1 LGHNA and CDR2 YSLEER. The DNA for the CDR3 is TGCGCCAGCAGCCAAGACACGGAGCCATGGGTTTCACCCCTCCACTTT. It translates to CASSQDTEPWVSPLHF.

This clone has just a few counts. The rearrangement joins TRBV19 to TRBJ2-5; 9 bases line up with TRBD2. Trimming took 10 bases from V and 5 from J; bases not matched to a gene: 11. The CDR3 runs to 14 residues. Per the germline V gene, CDR1 is LNHDA and CDR2 is SQIVND (reference sequence). The CDR3 loop is CAIGVAGELETQYF. CDR3 in DNA: TGTGCCATCGGGGTAGCGGGAGAGCTGGAGACCCAGTACTTC.

The chain uses TRBV15 and TRBJ2-3, with TRBD1 matching over 7 bases. Germline V gene data show CDR1 as LNHNV and CDR2 as YYDKDF (reference sequence). V lost 5 bases to trimming and J lost 6 bases; unmatched junction nucleotides: 2. The CDR3 contains 12 residues. DNA of the CDR3: TGTGCCACCAGCTGGGACAGCGATACGCAGTATTTT. It is translated as CATSWDSDTQYF.

This clone has a handful of counts. The J gene is TRBJ2-7, the V gene TRBV20-1; D gene unclear. The CDR3 is made up of 11 amino acids. CDR1 and CDR2 from the germline V gene are DFQATT and SNEGSKA (reference sequence). V gave up 6 bases and J gave up 3 bases, with 9 bases separating them. The CDR3 protein is CSADTSYEQYF. The CDR3 DNA reads as TGCAGTGCAGACACCAGCTACGAGCAGTACTTC.

The gene calls are TRBV6-5 and TRBJ2-5, with TRBD1 matching over 10 bases. Germline V gives CDR1 MNHEY, CDR2 SVGAGI. The CDR3 consists of 16 residues. V shed 1 base, J shed 5 bases, and the junction held 7 bases outside the gene matches. CDR3 region: CASSYLTGGERETQYF. The CDR3 nucleotides are TGTGCCAGCAGTTACTTGACAGGGGGCGAGCGGGAGACCCAGTACTTC.

The V and J genes are TRBV13 and TRBJ2-7; D is unclear. The CDR3 covers 15 residues. The V gene's germline CDR1 is PRHDT and CDR2 FYEKMQ (reference sequence). Trimming pared 6 bases from V and 0 bases from J, leaving 15 bases between. DNA for the CDR3: TGTGCCAGCAGGCGATTAGAGGCTAACTCCTACGAGCAGTACTTC. Translation gives CASRRLEANSYEQYF.

The chain recombines TRBV11-2 with TRBJ2-7; 8 bases agree with TRBD2. Per germline, CDR1 SGHAT and CDR2 FQNNGV. The CDR3 covers 14 residues. J was trimmed by 3 bases and V by 1 base; bases with no gene match: 2. DNA of the CDR3: TGTGCCAGCAGCTTAGCGGGACTAGACTACGAGCAGTACTTC. Its protein is CASSLAGLDYEQYF.

The gene calls are TRBV6-6 and TRBJ1-1; TRBD1 agrees at 8 bases. This CDR3 has 12 residues. V shed 5 bases and J 4 bases; nucleotides not matched to a gene: 0. Germline values: CDR1 MNHNY, CDR2 SVGAGI (reference sequence). Written as DNA, the CDR3 is TGTGCCAGCAGTACAGGGGGCACTGAAGCTTTCTTT. Its protein is CASSTGGTEAFF.

The chain carries TRBV27 and TRBJ2-4, with 9 bases matching TRBD1. CDR3 length equals 15 residues. Germline CDR1 and CDR2: MNHEY and SMNVEV (reference sequence). V lost 2 bases, J lost 8 bases, and 7 bases stayed unmatched. The CDR3 DNA is TGTGCCAGCAGTTTAGGGGGGACAGGGTGGGACATTCAGTACTTC. Amino acid sequence: CASSLGGTGWDIQYF.

This clone turned up a few times. The rearrangement uses TRBV6-5 and TRBJ2-2, with D maybe TRBD1 (5 bases). CDR3 size: 14 residues. Trimming took 7 bases from V and 0 from J, leaving 9 bases between them. Germline CDR1 reads MNHEY; CDR2 reads SVGAGI. DNA of the CDR3: TGTGCCAGCACCCCCAGGGCGAACACCGGGGAGCTGTTTTTT. This encodes CASTPRANTGELFF.

The V gene is TRBV10-3, the J gene TRBJ2-1, with D possibly TRBD2 on 6 matching bases. CDR1 is ENHRY, CDR2 SYGVKD, per germline. The CDR3 has 13 residues. The V gene lost 7 bases and the J gene lost 3 bases, with 10 bases spanning the gap. The chain's CDR3 is CAITAGLYNEQFF. For the CDR3, the DNA is TGTGCCATCACGGCGGGGCTCTACAATGAGCAGTTCTTC.

J is TRBJ2-7 and V is TRBV11-3; no reliable D call. Germline V CDR1 and CDR2: SGHNT, YENEEA. This CDR3 spans 15 amino acids. V was trimmed by 0 bases and J by 5 bases, leaving 14 bases between them. The CDR3 DNA reads as TGTGCCAGCAGCTTAGATGGCGGAACCTACAACGAGCAGTACTTC. This encodes CASSLDGGTYNEQYF.

The CDR3 reads CASSPFPGRETQYF. CDR3 nucleotide sequence: TGTGCCAGCAGCCCTTTTCCAGGGAGGGAGACCCAGTACTTC. This rearrangement joins TRBV11-2 to TRBJ2-5, with D perhaps matching TRBD2 (6 bases). The V end was cut by 5 bases, the J end by 5 bases, with 15 bases between. Germline V gene sequence: CDR1 SGHAT, CDR2 FQNNGV. The CDR3 loop spans 14 amino acids.

This clone was counted a single time. The chain links TRBV4-1 to TRBJ1-4; perhaps TRBD1 as D (5 bases). The germline V and J ends were trimmed by 4 bases and 4 bases, with 16 bases remaining between them. Germline-derived CDR1 and CDR2 are MGHRA and YSYEKL. There are 16 residues in the CDR3. CDR3 nucleotide sequence: TGCGCCAGCAGCCTCGGGCCGACAGCTCGTAATGAAAAACTGTTTTTT. Protein sequence: CASSLGPTARNEKLFF.

The CDR3 DNA sequence: TGTGCCAGCAGCCCGGGGAATAGCGGGAGGGCCGATGAGCAGTTCTTC. Its translation: CASSPGNSGRADEQFF. V and J are TRBV7-3 and TRBJ2-1, with 11 bases aligning to TRBD2. V lost 5 bases and J lost 8; bases outside the gene matches: 11. This CDR3 has 16 amino acids. Germline CDR1 is SGHTA and CDR2 is FQGTGA.

This rearrangement joins TRBV5-1 to TRBJ2-3; perhaps TRBD1 as D (6 bases). The V and J ends lost 5 bases and 8 bases respectively, with 9 bases between them. This CDR3 has 11 residues. Germline V gene lookup returns CDR1 SGHRS and CDR2 YFSETQ. CDR3 DNA: TGCGCCAGCAGACAGGGTTCTACGCAGTATTTT. It translates to CASRQGSTQYF.

V and J are TRBV30 and TRBJ1-4; TRBD1 might be the D (5 bases). The CDR3 contains 12 residues. V gave up 5 bases and J gave up 4 bases, with 8 bases separating them. In germline, CDR1 is GTSNPN, CDR2 SVGIG (reference sequence). CDR3 sequence (DNA): TGTGCCTGGGACAGCAATAATGAAAAACTGTTTTTT. It encodes CAWDSNNEKLFF.

V gene TRBV19 combines with J gene TRBJ1-5; D not certain. This CDR3 has 12 residues. With 11 bases removed from V and 4 bases from J, the gap between germline ends came to 12 bases. The germline V gene has CDR1 LNHDA and CDR2 SQIVND (reference sequence). The CDR3 nucleotides are TGTGCCTCCAACGCCGGGAATCAGCCCCAGCATTTT. Residues: CASNAGNQPQHF.

This chain joins TRBV5-1 and TRBJ2-1, with 7 positions matching TRBD1. The germline CDR1 and CDR2 sequences are SGHRS and YFSETQ. The length of the CDR3 is 17 residues. The junction had 10 bases not matched to a gene; V was cut back by 0 bases and J by 4 bases. CDR3 sequence reads: CASSLGSRDRAYNEQFF. Written as DNA, the CDR3 is TGCGCCAGCAGCTTGGGGAGCCGGGACAGAGCTTACAATGAGCAGTTCTTC.

This clone is deemed medium-sized. V gene TRBV29-1 combines with J gene TRBJ1-1; D call uncertain. This CDR3 is built from 13 residues. Trimming took off 5 bases at V and 3 bases at J, with 13 bases between the two ends. CDR1 and CDR2 from the germline V gene are SQVTM and ANQGSEA. The CDR3: CSVPTEGDTEAFF. The CDR3 DNA reads as TGCAGCGTTCCAACAGAGGGAGACACTGAAGCTTTCTTT.